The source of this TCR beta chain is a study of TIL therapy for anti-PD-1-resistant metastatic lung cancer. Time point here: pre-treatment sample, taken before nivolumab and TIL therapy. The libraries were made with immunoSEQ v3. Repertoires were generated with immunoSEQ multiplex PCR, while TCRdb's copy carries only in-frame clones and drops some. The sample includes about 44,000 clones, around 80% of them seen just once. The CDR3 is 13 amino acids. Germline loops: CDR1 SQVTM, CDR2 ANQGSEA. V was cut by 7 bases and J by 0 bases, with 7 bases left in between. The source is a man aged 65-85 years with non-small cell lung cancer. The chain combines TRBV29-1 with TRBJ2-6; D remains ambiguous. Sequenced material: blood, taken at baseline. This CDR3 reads CSARISGANVLTF. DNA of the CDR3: TGCAGCGCTCGGATCTCTGGGGCCAACGTCCTGACTTTC.